What follows are 25 T cell receptor beta chains derived from one specimen sequenced in a study of CD8 T cells in ankylosing spondylitis. Using its own MiXCR run on the 5' RACE reads, TCRdb lists one record per CDR3 protein. The repertoire holds about 130,000 distinct CDR3 sequences, with roughly an eighth as singletons. Sequenced: blood, either unsorted or a sorted T cell fraction (not recorded which). The source of these receptors is a female donor with ankylosing spondylitis or in good health (not recorded which).

V usage is TRBV12-3 or TRBV12-4 and J usage is TRBJ2-3, with 11 bases fitting TRBD2. This CDR3 has 23 amino acids. V trimming: 0 bases; J trimming: 4 bases; junction bases outside the gene matches: 24. CDR3 loop: CASSLAGTSGPTSLWDSPDTQYF. The CDR3 region has the DNA TGTGCCAGCAGTTTAGCCGGGACTAGCGGACCCACTAGCCTCTGGGACTCACCAGATACGCAGTATTTT.

This clonotype was detected a few times. The rearrangement links TRBV23-1 to TRBJ2-1; D gene ambiguous. TRBV23-1 is identified as an open reading frame with a role that is uncertain. The CDR3 is made up of 13 amino acids. The V end was cut by 3 bases, the J end by 7 bases, with 10 bases between. The CDR3 protein is CASSHGFGNEQFF. CDR3 sequence (DNA): TGCGCCAGCAGTCACGGATTTGGTAATGAGCAGTTCTTC.

This clonotype was detected a few times. V and J are TRBV6-5 and TRBJ2-7; 11 nucleotides align to TRBD2. This CDR3 has 15 amino acids. The trim removed 4 bases at V and 4 bases at J, leaving 6 bases unmatched. Germline V gene lookup returns CDR1 MNHEY and CDR2 SVGAGI. The CDR3 spells CASSSIAGGQYEQYF. The CDR3 DNA follows: TGTGCCAGCAGTTCCATAGCGGGGGGGCAGTACGAGCAGTACTTC.

In the case of this clonotype: This may come from a read error, since a much larger clone is one base off. The V and J genes are TRBV20-1 and TRBJ2-1; 12 bases are shared with TRBD2. Germline V gives CDR1 DFQATT, CDR2 SNEGSKA (reference sequence). This CDR3 has 20 residues. The CDR3 reads CSARAAGTSGPHGSYNEQSF. The CDR3 region has the DNA TGCAGTGCTAGAGCTGCCGGGACTAGCGGGCCCCATGGCTCCTACAATGAGCAGTCCTTC.

This clonotype was detected many times. The genes are TRBV3-1 and TRBJ1-3, with unresolved D. This CDR3 comprises 13 residues. Germline assignment: CDR1 LGHDT and CDR2 YNNKEL (reference sequence). Deletions cut 3 bases from V and 4 bases from J, with 7 bases between. CDR3 protein: CASSHGGGNTIYF. CDR3 sequence (DNA): TGTGCCAGCAGCCATGGAGGGGGAAACACCATATATTTT.

Turning to this clonotype: A much larger clone lies a single base off, so this may be a read error. The chain has TRBV20-1 and TRBJ1-1; 7 bases line up with TRBD1. Germline V gene data show CDR1 as DFQATT and CDR2 as SNEGSKA (reference sequence). The CDR3 is made up of 14 amino acids. The CDR3 DNA is TGCAGTGCCGGACGACAGGGAGGGGGTACTGACGCTTTCTTT. As protein: CSAGRQGGGTDAFF.

The chain carries TRBV7-2 and TRBJ2-7; 9 nucleotides line up with TRBD2. V lost 5 bases, J lost 0 bases, and 5 bases stayed unmatched. CDR1 is SGHTA and CDR2 is FQGNSA in the germline V gene. This CDR3 has 15 amino acids. For the CDR3, the DNA is TGTGCCAGCAGCCTCCTAGCGGGACTCTCCTACGAGCAGTACTTC. It specifies CASSLLAGLSYEQYF. Complete variable domain (other parts from reference TRBV7-2 and TRBJ2-7): GAGVSQSPSNKVTEKGKDVELRCDPISGHTALYWYRQSLGQGLEFLIYFQGNSAPDKSGLPSDRFSAERTGGSVSTLTIQRTQQEDSAVYLCASSLLAGLSYEQYFGPGTRLTVT.

V and J are TRBV2 and TRBJ2-7; no reliable D call. Germline CDR1 and CDR2: SNHLY and FYNNEI. The CDR3 contains 12 residues. Trimming left V 4 bases short and J 6 bases short, with 10 bases between. This CDR3 reads CASSVLPREQYF. CDR3 DNA: TGTGCCAGCAGTGTGTTACCTCGCGAGCAGTACTTC.

The CDR3 protein is CAVTRESGGEQFF. CDR3 DNA: TGTGCCGTCACCCGGGAGAGTGGAGGTGAGCAGTTCTTC. V gene TRBV10-3 combines with J gene TRBJ2-1; D perhaps matches TRBD2 (6 bases). CDR3 length: 13 amino acids. Trimming left V 11 bases short and J 9 bases short, with 20 bases between. Germline CDR1 is ENHRY and CDR2 is SYGVKD.

There are many counts of this clonotype. The chain uses TRBV5-1 and TRBJ2-7; D gene ambiguous. This CDR3 is 15 amino acids long. V was clipped by 0 bases and J by 4 bases, with 14 bases between them. Looked up from germline, CDR1 is SGHRS and CDR2 is YFSETQ. The CDR3 loop reads CASSLVFGSGYEQYF. The DNA of the CDR3 is TGCGCCAGCAGCTTGGTCTTTGGAAGTGGATACGAGCAGTACTTC.

This clonotype was detected many times. The chain uses TRBV5-1 and TRBJ2-7; either TRBD1 or TRBD2 may fit D (5 bases each). Per the germline V gene, CDR1 is SGHRS and CDR2 is YFSETQ. This CDR3 has 17 residues. V shed 0 bases and J shed 3 bases, with 19 bases lying between them. As DNA, the CDR3 is TGCGCCAGCAGCTTGGTTGAGGGTTCCAGGGCGATCTACGAGCAGTACTTC. Its translation is CASSLVEGSRAIYEQYF. Filled out from reference TRBV5-1 and TRBJ2-7, the complete variable domain reads KAGVTQTPRYLIKTRGQQVTLSCSPISGHRSVSWYQQTPGQGLQFLFEYFSETQRNKGNFPGRFSGRQFSNSRSEMNVSTLELGDSALYLCASSLVEGSRAIYEQYFGPGTRLTVT.

This clonotype was observed at least ten times. The chain couples TRBV3-1 to TRBJ1-3, with unresolved D. Per germline, CDR1 LGHDT and CDR2 YNNKEL (reference sequence). The V end lost 4 bases, the J end lost 0 bases, and 10 bases lay between the germline ends. This CDR3 contains 15 residues. The CDR3 region has the DNA TGTGCCAGCAGCCGATTCAGGAACTCTGGAAACACCATATATTTT. Protein: CASSRFRNSGNTIYF.

The V and J genes are TRBV9 and TRBJ1-6; tentative D call: TRBD1 (6 bases). Trimming took off 0 bases at V and 0 bases at J, with 10 bases between the two ends. Germline V CDR1 and CDR2: SGDLS, YYNGEE. The CDR3 spans 17 residues. The CDR3 loop is CASSVGSQGSYNSPLHF. In DNA form, the CDR3 reads TGTGCCAGCAGCGTAGGCTCACAGGGCTCCTATAATTCACCCCTCCACTTT.

As for this clonotype: A much larger clonotype is one base distant, so this may be a read error. The gene calls are TRBV5-8 and TRBJ2-2; the match to TRBD2 covers 8 bases. J gave up 2 bases and V 6 bases, and 9 bases lay outside the gene matches. This CDR3 is built from 16 residues. The germline V gene has CDR1 SGHTS and CDR2 YDEGEE. The CDR3 sequence is CASIRRTSGNTGELFF. As DNA, the CDR3 is TGTGCCAGCATCCGAAGAACTAGCGGTAACACCGGGGAGCTGTTTTTT.

The rearrangement links TRBV14 to TRBJ1-1, with 7 bases lining up with TRBD1. This CDR3 comprises 16 residues. CDR1 is SGHDN and CDR2 is FVKESK in the germline V gene. J gave up 1 base and V 3 bases, and 8 bases lay outside the gene matches. The CDR3 DNA is TGTGCCAGCAGCCATTTACCGGGACAGAAGAACACTGAAGCTTTCTTT. This codes for CASSHLPGQKNTEAFF.

This clonotype was seen many times. The J gene is TRBJ2-5, the V gene TRBV20-1, with 8 bases lining up with TRBD2. The length of the CDR3 is 15 residues. Germline V gives CDR1 DFQATT, CDR2 SNEGSKA (reference sequence). The junction had 7 bases not matched to a gene; V was cut back by 2 bases and J by 2 bases. CDR3 in DNA: TGCAGTGCTAGATCCGCGGGGGGTCTGCAAGAGACCCAGTACTTC. This sequence encodes CSARSAGGLQETQYF.

The chain couples TRBV5-5 to TRBJ1-1; D is perhaps TRBD1 (6 bases). Germline CDR1 reads SGHKS; CDR2 reads YYEKEE (reference sequence). This CDR3 has 14 residues. Trimming removed 4 bases at V and 1 base at J, with 11 bases between. CDR3 amino acids: CASSRQVRNTEAFF. The CDR3 DNA is TGTGCCAGCAGCCGACAGGTCCGGAACACTGAAGCTTTCTTT.

This clonotype has a handful of counts. The V gene is TRBV12-3 or TRBV12-4, the J gene TRBJ2-3; 12 bases are a match to TRBD2. The V gene end was trimmed by 5 bases and the J gene end by 4 bases; junction bases not matched to a gene: 7. The CDR3 has 16 residues. CDR3 sequence (DNA): TGTGCCAGCAGTCCCCTAGCGGGGGGGCCCCCAGATACGCAGTATTTT. Amino acid sequence: CASSPLAGGPPDTQYF.

This clonotype has more than one count but fewer than ten. The rearrangement joins TRBV6-5 to TRBJ2-3; 11 bases are shared with TRBD2. CDR3 size: 15 residues. The J segment lost 6 bases and the V segment lost 4 bases, leaving 6 bases of the junction unmatched. The germline V gene encodes CDR1 MNHEY and CDR2 SVGAGI. The CDR3 DNA sequence: TGTGCCAGCAGTTTAATAGCGGGGGGGCCCGATACGCAGTATTTT. Translating gives CASSLIAGGPDTQYF.

This clonotype appeared many times. The chain employs TRBV12-3 or TRBV12-4 and TRBJ1-5; tentative D call: TRBD1 (5 bases). The V gene lost 1 base and the J gene lost 4 bases, with 17 bases spanning the gap. The CDR3 spans 17 residues. CDR3 loop: CASSLVWGERANQPQHF. DNA for the CDR3: TGTGCCAGCAGTTTAGTGTGGGGGGAAAGGGCTAATCAGCCCCAGCATTTT.

There are many counts of this clonotype. The rearrangement uses TRBV3-1 and TRBJ2-1; a weak D match, TRBD2 (6 bases). CDR3 size: 13 residues. Germline lookup yields CDR1 LGHDT and CDR2 YNNKEL (reference sequence). Trimming removed 2 bases at V and 9 bases at J, with 11 bases between. For the CDR3, the DNA is TGTGCCAGCAGCCAATCTTTGGAGGGTGAGCAGTTCTTC. This translates into CASSQSLEGEQFF.

This clonotype was found a few times. The CDR3 reads CSALDRGDGYTF. The CDR3 bases are TGCAGTGCTCTGGACAGGGGCGATGGCTACACCTTC. The V gene is TRBV20-1, the J gene TRBJ1-2, with 9 nucleotides matching TRBD1. The CDR3 is made up of 12 amino acids. Germline V gene sequence: CDR1 DFQATT, CDR2 SNEGSKA (reference sequence). V lost 5 bases, J lost 6 bases, and 4 bases stayed unmatched.

The sample holds a few counts of this clonotype. CDR3 residues: CASSLGATEAFF. In DNA, the CDR3 is TGTGCCAGCAGTTTGGGAGCGACTGAAGCTTTCTTT. The chain recombines TRBV2 with TRBJ1-1; D is ambiguous. V dropped 5 bases and J dropped 5 bases, with 9 bases sitting between them. Germline CDR1 is SNHLY and CDR2 is FYNNEI. CDR3 length equals 12 residues.

This clonotype showed up just a few times. The chain couples TRBV7-9 to TRBJ2-7; 7 bases are shared with TRBD1. V gave up 5 bases and J gave up 3 bases; unmatched junction bases: 10. This CDR3 spans 15 amino acids. The V gene's germline CDR1 is SEHNR and CDR2 FQNEAQ (reference sequence). The CDR3 sequence: CASSPRGTENYEQYF. The CDR3 nucleotides read TGTGCCAGCAGCCCTAGGGGGACAGAGAACTACGAGCAGTACTTC.

This clonotype was detected ten times or more. V and J are TRBV7-8 and TRBJ2-3; D uncertain. CDR1 SGHVS and CDR2 FQNEAQ come from the germline V gene. With 0 bases removed from V and 0 bases from J, the gap between germline ends came to 7 bases. The CDR3 sequence is 15 residues long. CDR3 sequence reads: CASSLALMSTDTQYF. The CDR3 DNA reads as TGTGCCAGCAGCTTAGCGCTAATGAGCACAGATACGCAGTATTTT.